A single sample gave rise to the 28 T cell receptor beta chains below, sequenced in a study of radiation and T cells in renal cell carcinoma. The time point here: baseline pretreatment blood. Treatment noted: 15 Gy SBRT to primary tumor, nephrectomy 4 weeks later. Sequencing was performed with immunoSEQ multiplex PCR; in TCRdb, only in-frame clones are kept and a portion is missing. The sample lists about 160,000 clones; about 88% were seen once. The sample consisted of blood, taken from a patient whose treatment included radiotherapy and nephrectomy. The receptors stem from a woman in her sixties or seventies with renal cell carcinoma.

The DNA for the CDR3 is TGCGCCAGCAGCCAAGATATGGAAGTGGGGGGTGGCTACACCTTC. Its translation: CASSQDMEVGGGYTF. J is TRBJ1-2 and V is TRBV4-1; maybe TRBD1 (5 bases). The germline CDR1 and CDR2 sequences are MGHRA and YSYEKL. V dropped 0 bases and J dropped 7 bases, with 15 bases sitting between them. The CDR3 is 15 amino acids.

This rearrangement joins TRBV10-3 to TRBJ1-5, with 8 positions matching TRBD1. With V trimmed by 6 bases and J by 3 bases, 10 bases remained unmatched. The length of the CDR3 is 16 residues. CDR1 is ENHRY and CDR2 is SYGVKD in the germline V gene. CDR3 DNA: TGTGCCATCAGACAGGGGGTTGGTGATGACAATCAGCCCCAGCATTTT. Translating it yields CAIRQGVGDDNQPQHF.

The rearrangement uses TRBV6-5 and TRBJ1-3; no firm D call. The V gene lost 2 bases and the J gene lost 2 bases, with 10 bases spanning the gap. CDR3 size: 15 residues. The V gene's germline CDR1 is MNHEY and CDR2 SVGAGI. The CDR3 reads CASSYLPGTGNTIYF. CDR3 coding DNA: TGTGCCAGCAGTTACCTCCCCGGGACTGGAAACACCATATATTTT.

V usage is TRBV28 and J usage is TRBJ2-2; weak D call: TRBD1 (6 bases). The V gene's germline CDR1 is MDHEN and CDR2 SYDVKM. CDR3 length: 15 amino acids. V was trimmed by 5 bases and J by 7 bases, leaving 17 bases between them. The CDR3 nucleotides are TGTGCCAGCAGTGCCGTTCGAACAGGGCTCGGGGAGCTGTTTTTT. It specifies CASSAVRTGLGELFF. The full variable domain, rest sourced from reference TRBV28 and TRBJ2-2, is DVKVTQSSRYLVKRTGEKVFLECVQDMDHENMFWYRQDPGLGLRLIYFSYDVKMKEKGDIPEGYSVSREKKERFSLILESASTNQTSMYLCASSAVRTGLGELFFGEGSRLTVL.

CDR3 region: CASSLQTSGGAGELFF. The CDR3 DNA reads as TGTGCCAGCAGCTTACAGACTAGCGGGGGGGCCGGGGAGCTGTTTTTT. V is TRBV7-6 and J is TRBJ2-2; 14 positions match TRBD2. The V and J ends lost 2 bases and 6 bases, in that order; junction bases with no gene match: 2. The CDR3 runs 16 residues. CDR1 is SGHVS and CDR2 is FNYEAQ in the germline V gene.

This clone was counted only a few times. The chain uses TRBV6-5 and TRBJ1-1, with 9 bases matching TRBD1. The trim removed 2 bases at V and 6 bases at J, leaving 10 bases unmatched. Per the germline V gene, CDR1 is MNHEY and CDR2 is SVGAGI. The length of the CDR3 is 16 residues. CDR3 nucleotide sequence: TGTGCCAGCAGTTACACCGGGACAGGGAGGGGGTCTGAAGCTTTCTTT. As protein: CASSYTGTGRGSEAFF.

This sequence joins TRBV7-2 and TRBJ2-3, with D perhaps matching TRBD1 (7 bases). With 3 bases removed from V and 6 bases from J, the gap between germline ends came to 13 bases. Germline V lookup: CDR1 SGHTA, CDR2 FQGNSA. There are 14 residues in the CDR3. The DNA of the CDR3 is TGTGCCAGCAGCTTTGCCCAGGGGGGTGATACGCAGTATTTT. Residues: CASSFAQGGDTQYF.

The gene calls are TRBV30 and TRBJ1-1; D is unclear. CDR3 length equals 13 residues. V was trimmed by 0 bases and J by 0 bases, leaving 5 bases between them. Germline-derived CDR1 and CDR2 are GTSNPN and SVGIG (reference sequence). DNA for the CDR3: TGTGCCTGGAGTGTAGGTTTGAACACTGAAGCTTTCTTT. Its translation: CAWSVGLNTEAFF.

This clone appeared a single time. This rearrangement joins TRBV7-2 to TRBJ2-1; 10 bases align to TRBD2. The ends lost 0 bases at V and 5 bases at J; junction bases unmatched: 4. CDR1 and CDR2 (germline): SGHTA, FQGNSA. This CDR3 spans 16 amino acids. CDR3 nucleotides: TGTGCCAGCAGCTTAGCAGTTAGCGGGGGGCACAATGAGCAGTTCTTC. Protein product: CASSLAVSGGHNEQFF.

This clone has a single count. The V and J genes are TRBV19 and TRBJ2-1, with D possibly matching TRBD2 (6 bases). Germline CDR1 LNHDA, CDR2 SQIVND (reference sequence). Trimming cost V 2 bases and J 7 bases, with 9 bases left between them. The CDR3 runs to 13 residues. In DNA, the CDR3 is TGTGCCAGTAGTATAAGGCTAGCGAATGAGCAGTTCTTC. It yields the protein CASSIRLANEQFF.

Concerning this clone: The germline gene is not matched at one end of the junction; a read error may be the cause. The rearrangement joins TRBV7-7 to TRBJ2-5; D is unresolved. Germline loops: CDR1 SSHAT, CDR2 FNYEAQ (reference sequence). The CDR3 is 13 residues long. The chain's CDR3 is CASSFAPQETQYF. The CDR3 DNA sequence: TGTGCTAGCAGCTTTGCCCCACAAGAGACCCAGTACTTC.

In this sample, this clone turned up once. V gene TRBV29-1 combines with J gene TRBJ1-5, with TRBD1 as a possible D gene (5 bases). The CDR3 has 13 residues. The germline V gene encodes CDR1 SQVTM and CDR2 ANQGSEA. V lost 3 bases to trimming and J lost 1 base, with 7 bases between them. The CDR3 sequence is CSVDGGSNQPQHF. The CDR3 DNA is TGCAGCGTTGACGGGGGGAGCAATCAGCCCCAGCATTTT.

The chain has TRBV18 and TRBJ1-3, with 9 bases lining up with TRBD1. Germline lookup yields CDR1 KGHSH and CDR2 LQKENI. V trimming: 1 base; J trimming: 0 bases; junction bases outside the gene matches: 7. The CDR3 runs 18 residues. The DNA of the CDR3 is TGTGCCAGCTCACCACTAAGCGGGACAGGGAGCTCTGGAAACACCATATATTTT. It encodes CASSPLSGTGSSGNTIYF.

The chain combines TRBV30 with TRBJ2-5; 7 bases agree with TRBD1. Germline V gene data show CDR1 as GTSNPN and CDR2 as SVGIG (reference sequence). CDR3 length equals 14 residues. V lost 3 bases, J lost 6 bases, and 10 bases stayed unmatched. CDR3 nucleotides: TGTGCCTGGAGCCATAAGGGGGCTTCGAAGACCCAGTACTTC. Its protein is CAWSHKGASKTQYF. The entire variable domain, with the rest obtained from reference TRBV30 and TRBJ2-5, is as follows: SQTIHQWPATLVQPVGSPLSLECTVEGTSNPNLYWYRQAAGRGLQLLFYSVGIGQISSEVPQNLSASRPQDRQFILSSKKLLLSDSGFYLCAWSHKGASKTQYFGPGTRLLVL.

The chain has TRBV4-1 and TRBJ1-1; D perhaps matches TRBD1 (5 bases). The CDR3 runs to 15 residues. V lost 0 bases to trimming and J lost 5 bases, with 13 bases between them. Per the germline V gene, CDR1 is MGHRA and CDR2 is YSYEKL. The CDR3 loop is CASSQEGTGWTEAFF. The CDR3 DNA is TGCGCCAGCAGCCAAGAAGGGACGGGATGGACTGAAGCTTTCTTT.

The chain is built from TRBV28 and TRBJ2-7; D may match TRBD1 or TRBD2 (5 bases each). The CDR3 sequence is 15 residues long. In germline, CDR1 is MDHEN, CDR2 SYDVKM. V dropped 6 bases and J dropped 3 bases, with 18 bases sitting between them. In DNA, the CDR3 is TGTGCCAGCAGCCCTCCGGGCAGGGAGCACTACGAGCAGTACTTC. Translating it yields CASSPPGREHYEQYF.

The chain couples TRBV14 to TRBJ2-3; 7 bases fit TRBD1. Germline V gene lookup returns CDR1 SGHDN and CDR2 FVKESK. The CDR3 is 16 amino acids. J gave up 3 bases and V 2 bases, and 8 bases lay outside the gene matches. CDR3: CASSQYRQGRTDTQYF. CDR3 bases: TGTGCCAGCAGCCAATACCGACAGGGAAGGACAGATACGCAGTATTTT.

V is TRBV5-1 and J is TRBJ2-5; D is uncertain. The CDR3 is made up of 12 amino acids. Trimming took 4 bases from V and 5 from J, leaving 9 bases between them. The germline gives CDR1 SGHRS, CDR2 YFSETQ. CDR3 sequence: CASSSIGETQYF. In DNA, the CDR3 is TGCGCCAGCAGCAGCATAGGGGAGACCCAGTACTTC.

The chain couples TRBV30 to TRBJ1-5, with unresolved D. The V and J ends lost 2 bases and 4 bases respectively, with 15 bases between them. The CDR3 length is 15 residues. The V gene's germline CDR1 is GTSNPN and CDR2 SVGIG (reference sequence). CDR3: CAWSSPGPQNQPQHF. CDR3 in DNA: TGTGCCTGGAGTAGTCCTGGCCCCCAAAATCAGCCCCAGCATTTT. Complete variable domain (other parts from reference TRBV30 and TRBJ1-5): SQTIHQWPATLVQPVGSPLSLECTVEGTSNPNLYWYRQAAGRGLQLLFYSVGIGQISSEVPQNLSASRPQDRQFILSSKKLLLSDSGFYLCAWSSPGPQNQPQHFGDGTRLSIL.

The CDR3 DNA is TGTGCCACCAGCAGAGATAGGAGTGGGGGCCAGGGGGCGCTTGAGCAGTACTTC. Amino acids: CATSRDRSGGQGALEQYF. The chain has TRBV15 and TRBJ2-7, with 8 bases matching TRBD1. The V segment lost 0 bases and the J segment 7 bases; nucleotides outside the gene matches: 17. This CDR3 region has 18 residues. In germline, CDR1 is LNHNV, CDR2 YYDKDF (reference sequence).

For the CDR3, the DNA is TGTGCCAGCAGGACGGACGGGGGCTCCTACGAGCAGTACTTC. It specifies CASRTDGGSYEQYF. V and J are TRBV2 and TRBJ2-7; TRBD2 might be the D (6 bases). This CDR3 spans 14 amino acids. V was clipped by 6 bases and J by 0 bases, with 12 bases between them. Germline loops: CDR1 SNHLY, CDR2 FYNNEI.

CDR3 in DNA: TGTGCCTGGAGTGGGGTGAATTCACCCCTCCACTTT. Its protein is CAWSGVNSPLHF. The V gene is TRBV30, the J gene TRBJ1-6; D is undetermined. Trimming removed 1 base from V and 7 bases from J, with 5 bases in between. Per the germline V gene, CDR1 is GTSNPN and CDR2 is SVGIG (reference sequence). This CDR3 is built from 12 residues. Drawing the rest from reference TRBV30 and TRBJ1-6, the complete variable domain is SQTIHQWPATLVQPVGSPLSLECTVEGTSNPNLYWYRQAAGRGLQLLFYSVGIGQISSEVPQNLSASRPQDRQFILSSKKLLLSDSGFYLCAWSGVNSPLHFGNGTRLTVT.

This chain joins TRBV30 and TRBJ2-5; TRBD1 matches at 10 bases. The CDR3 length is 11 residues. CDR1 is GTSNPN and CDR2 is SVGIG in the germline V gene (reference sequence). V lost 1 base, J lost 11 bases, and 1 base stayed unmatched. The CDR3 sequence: CAWSADRGQYF. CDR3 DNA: TGTGCCTGGAGTGCGGACAGGGGGCAGTACTTC.

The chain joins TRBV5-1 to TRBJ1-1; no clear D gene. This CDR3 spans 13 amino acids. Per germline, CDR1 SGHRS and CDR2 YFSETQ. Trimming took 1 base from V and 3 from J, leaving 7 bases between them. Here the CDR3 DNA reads TGCGCCAGCAGCTTGAGTCCTGACACTGAAGCTTTCTTT. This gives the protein CASSLSPDTEAFF.

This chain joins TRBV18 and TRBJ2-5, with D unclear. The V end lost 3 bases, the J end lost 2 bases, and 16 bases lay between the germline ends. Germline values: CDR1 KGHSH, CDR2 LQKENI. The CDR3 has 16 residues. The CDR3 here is CASSPLTSTRQETQYF. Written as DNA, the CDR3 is TGTGCCAGCTCACCTCTAACATCGACAAGACAAGAGACCCAGTACTTC.

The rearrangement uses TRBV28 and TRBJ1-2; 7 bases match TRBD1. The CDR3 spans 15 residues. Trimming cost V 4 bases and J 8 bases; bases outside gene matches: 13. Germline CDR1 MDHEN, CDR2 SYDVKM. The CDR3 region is CASSSGQQSLIGYTF. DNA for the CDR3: TGTGCCAGCAGTTCGGGACAGCAGAGTCTTATCGGCTACACCTTC.

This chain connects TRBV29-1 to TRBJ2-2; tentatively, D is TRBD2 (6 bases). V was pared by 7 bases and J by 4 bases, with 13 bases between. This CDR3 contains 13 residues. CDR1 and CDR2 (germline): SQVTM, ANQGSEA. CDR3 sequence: CSAQGLPTGELFF. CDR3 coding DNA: TGCAGCGCCCAGGGACTCCCCACCGGGGAGCTGTTTTTT.

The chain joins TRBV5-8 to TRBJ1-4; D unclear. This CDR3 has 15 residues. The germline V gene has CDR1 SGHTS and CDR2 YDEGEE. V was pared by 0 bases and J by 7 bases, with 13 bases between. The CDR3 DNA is TGTGCCAGCAGCTTGGTTACGGGTGACGGTGAAAAACTGTTTTTT. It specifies CASSLVTGDGEKLFF.